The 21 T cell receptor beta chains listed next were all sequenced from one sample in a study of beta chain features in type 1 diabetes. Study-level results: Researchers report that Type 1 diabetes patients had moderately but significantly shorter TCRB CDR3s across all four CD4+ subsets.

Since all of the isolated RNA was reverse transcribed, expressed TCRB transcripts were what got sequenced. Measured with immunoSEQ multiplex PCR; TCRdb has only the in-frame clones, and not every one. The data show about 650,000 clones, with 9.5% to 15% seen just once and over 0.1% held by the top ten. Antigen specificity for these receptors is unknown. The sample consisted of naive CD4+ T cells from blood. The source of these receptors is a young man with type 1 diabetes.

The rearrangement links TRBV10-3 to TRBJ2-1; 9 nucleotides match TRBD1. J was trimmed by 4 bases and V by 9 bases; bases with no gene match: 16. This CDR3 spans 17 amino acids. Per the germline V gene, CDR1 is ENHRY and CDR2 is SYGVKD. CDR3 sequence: CAMSPGQGISRYNEQFF. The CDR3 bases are TGTGCCATGTCCCCGGGACAGGGTATTTCGAGGTACAATGAGCAGTTCTTC.

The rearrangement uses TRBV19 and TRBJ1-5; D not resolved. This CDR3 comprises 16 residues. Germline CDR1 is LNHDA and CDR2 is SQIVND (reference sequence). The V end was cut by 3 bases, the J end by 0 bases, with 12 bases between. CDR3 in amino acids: CASSILGGYSNQPQHF. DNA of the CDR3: TGTGCCAGTAGTATCCTAGGCGGGTATAGCAATCAGCCCCAGCATTTT.

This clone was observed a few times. The CDR3 reads CASSDHGTGYSPLHF. Written as DNA, the CDR3 is TGTGCCAGCAGTGATCACGGGACAGGCTATTCACCCCTCCACTTT. The rearrangement joins TRBV2 to TRBJ1-6; 8 positions agree with TRBD1. Germline assignment: CDR1 SNHLY and CDR2 FYNNEI. Losses at the gene ends were 3 bases for V and 8 bases for J; bases not matched to a gene: 6. The CDR3 contains 15 residues.

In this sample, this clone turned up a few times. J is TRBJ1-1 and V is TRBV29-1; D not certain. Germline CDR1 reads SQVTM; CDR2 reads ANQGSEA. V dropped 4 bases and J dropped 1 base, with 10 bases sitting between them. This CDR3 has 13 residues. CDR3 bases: TGCAGCGTTGCGGGGTATGGGAACACTGAAGCTTTCTTT. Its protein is CSVAGYGNTEAFF.

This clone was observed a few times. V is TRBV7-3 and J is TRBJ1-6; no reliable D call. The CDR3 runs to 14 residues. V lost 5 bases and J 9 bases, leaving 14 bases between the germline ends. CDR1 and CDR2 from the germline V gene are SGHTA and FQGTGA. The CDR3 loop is CASSQGLTGSPLHF. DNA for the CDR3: TGTGCCAGCAGCCAAGGATTAACTGGTTCACCCCTCCACTTT.

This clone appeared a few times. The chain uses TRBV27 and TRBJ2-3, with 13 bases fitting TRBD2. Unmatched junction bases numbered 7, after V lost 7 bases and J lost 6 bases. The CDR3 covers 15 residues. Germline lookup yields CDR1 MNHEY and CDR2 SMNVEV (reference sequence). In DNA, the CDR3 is TGTGCCAGCACTCCGACTAGCGGGGGGTGGGATACGCAGTATTTT. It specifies CASTPTSGGWDTQYF.

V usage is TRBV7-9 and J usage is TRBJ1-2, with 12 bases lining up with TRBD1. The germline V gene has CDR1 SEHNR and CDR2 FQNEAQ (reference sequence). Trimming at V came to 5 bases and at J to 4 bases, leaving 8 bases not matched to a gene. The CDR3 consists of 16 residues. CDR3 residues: CASSPGGQGAVYGYTF. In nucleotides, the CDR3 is TGTGCCAGCAGCCCGGGGGGACAGGGGGCTGTCTATGGCTACACCTTC.

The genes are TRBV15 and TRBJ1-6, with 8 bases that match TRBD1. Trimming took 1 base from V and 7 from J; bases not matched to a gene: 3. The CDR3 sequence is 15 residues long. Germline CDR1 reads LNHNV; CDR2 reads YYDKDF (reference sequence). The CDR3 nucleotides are TGTGCCACCAGCAGAGGGACAGGGCTCAATTCACCCCTCCACTTT. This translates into CATSRGTGLNSPLHF.

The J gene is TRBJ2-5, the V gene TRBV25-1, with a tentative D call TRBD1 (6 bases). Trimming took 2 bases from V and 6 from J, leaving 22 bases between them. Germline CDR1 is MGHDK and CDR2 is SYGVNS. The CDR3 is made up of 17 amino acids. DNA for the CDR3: TGTGCCAGCAGTGAACCTAACAGGGACGGTTCGGGGAAGACCCAGTACTTC. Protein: CASSEPNRDGSGKTQYF.

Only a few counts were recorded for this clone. The CDR3: CASSSTGFQETQYF. The CDR3 nucleotides are TGTGCCAGCAGCTCGACAGGTTTCCAAGAGACCCAGTACTTC. This sequence joins TRBV13 and TRBJ2-5; weak D call: TRBD1 (6 bases). Trimming took 4 bases from V and 1 from J, leaving 10 bases between them. This CDR3 has 14 amino acids. Germline values: CDR1 PRHDT, CDR2 FYEKMQ (reference sequence).

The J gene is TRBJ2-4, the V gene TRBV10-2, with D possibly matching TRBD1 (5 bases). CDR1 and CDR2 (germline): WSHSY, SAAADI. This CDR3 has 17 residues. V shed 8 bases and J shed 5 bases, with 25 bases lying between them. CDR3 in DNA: TGCGCCAGCGAAAGAAAGAATGTAGGGGTTTCCGAAAACATTCAGTACTTC. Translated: CASERKNVGVSENIQYF.

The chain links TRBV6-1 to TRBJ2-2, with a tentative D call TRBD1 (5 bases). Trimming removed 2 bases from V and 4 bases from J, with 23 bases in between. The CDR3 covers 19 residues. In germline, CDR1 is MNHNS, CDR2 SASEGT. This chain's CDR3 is CASSEWGPGRDLGTGELFF. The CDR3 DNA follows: TGTGCCAGCAGTGAATGGGGCCCGGGTCGCGATCTAGGCACCGGGGAGCTGTTTTTT.

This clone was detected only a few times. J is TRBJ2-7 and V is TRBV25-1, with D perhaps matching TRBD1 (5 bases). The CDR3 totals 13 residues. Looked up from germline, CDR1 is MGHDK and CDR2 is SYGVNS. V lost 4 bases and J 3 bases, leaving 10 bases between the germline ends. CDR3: CASSALTGYEQYF. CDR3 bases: TGTGCCAGCAGTGCCCTCACAGGCTACGAGCAGTACTTC.

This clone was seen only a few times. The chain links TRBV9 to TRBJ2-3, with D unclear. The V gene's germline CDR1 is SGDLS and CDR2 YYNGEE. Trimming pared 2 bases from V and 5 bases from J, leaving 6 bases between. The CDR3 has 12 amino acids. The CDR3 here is CASSVLRDTQYF. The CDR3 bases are TGTGCCAGCAGCGTTTTAAGAGATACGCAGTATTTT.

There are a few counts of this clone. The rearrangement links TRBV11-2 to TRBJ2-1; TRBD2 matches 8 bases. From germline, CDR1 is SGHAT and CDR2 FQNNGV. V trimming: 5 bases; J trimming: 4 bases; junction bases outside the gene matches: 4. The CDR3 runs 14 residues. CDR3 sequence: CASSLAGAYNEQFF. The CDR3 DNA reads TGTGCCAGCAGCCTAGCGGGTGCTTACAATGAGCAGTTCTTC.

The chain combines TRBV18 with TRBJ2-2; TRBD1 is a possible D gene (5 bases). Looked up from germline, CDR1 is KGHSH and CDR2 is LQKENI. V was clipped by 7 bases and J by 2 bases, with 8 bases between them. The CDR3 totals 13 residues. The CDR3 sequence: CASFQGNTGELFF. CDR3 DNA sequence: TGTGCCAGCTTCCAGGGTAACACCGGGGAGCTGTTTTTT.

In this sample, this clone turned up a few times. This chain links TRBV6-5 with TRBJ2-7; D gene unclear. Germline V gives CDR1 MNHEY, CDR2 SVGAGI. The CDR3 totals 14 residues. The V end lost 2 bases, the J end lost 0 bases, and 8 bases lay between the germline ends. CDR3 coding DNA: TGTGCCAGCAGTTACGCAGATACCTCCTACGAGCAGTACTTC. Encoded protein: CASSYADTSYEQYF.

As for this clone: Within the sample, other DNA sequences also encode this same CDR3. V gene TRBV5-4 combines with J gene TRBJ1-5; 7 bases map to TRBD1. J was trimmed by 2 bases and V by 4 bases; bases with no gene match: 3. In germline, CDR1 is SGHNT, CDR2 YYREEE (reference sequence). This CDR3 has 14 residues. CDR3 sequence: CASSPGTGNQPQHF. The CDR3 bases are TGTGCCAGCAGCCCCGGGACAGGCAATCAGCCCCAGCATTTT. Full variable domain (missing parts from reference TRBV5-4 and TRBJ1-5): ETGVTQSPTHLIKTRGQQVTLRCSSQSGHNTVSWYQQALGQGPQFIFQYYREEENGRGNFPPRFSGLQFPNYSSELNVNALELDDSALYLCASSPGTGNQPQHFGDGTRLSIL.

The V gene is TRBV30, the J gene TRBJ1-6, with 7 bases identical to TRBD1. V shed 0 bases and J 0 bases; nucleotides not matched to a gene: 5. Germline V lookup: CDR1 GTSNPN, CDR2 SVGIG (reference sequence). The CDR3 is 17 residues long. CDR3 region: CAWSVDRASSYNSPLHF. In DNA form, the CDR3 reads TGTGCCTGGAGTGTAGACAGGGCAAGCTCCTATAATTCACCCCTCCACTTT.

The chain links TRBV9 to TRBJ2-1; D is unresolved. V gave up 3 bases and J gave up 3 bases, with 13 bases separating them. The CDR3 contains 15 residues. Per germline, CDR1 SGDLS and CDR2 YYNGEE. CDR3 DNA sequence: TGTGCCAGCAGCGCCGATGGTCCGGGCTACAATGAGCAGTTCTTC. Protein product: CASSADGPGYNEQFF. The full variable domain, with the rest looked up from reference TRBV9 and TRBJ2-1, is DSGVTQTPKHLITATGQRVTLRCSPRSGDLSVYWYQQSLDQGLQFLIQYYNGEERAKGNILERFSAQQFPDLHSELNLSSLELGDSALYFCASSADGPGYNEQFFGPGTRLTVL.

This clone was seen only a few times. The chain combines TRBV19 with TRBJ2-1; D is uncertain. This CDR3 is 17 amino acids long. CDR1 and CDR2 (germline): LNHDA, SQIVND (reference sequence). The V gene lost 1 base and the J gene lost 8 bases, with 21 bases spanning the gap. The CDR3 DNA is TGTGCCAGTAGTATAGTCCCAGCCCCCGGCAGGAACGATGAGCAGTTCTTC. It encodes CASSIVPAPGRNDEQFF. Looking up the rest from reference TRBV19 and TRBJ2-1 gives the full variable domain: DGGITQSPKYLFRKEGQNVTLSCEQNLNHDAMYWYRQDPGQGLRLIYYSQIVNDFQKGDIAEGYSVSREKKESFPLTVTSAQKNPTAFYLCASSIVPAPGRNDEQFFGPGTRLTVL.